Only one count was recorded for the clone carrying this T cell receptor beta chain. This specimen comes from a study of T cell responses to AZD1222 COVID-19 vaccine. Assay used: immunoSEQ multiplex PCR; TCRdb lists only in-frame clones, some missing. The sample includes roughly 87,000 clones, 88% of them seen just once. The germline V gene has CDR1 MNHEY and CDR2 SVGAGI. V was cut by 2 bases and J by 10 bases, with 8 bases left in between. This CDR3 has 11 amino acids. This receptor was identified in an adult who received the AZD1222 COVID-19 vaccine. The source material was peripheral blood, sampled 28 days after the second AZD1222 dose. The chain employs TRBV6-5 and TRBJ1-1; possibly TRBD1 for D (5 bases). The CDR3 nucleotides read TGTGCCAGCAGTTACGGGGGGGTAGCTTTCTTT. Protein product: CASSYGGVAFF.